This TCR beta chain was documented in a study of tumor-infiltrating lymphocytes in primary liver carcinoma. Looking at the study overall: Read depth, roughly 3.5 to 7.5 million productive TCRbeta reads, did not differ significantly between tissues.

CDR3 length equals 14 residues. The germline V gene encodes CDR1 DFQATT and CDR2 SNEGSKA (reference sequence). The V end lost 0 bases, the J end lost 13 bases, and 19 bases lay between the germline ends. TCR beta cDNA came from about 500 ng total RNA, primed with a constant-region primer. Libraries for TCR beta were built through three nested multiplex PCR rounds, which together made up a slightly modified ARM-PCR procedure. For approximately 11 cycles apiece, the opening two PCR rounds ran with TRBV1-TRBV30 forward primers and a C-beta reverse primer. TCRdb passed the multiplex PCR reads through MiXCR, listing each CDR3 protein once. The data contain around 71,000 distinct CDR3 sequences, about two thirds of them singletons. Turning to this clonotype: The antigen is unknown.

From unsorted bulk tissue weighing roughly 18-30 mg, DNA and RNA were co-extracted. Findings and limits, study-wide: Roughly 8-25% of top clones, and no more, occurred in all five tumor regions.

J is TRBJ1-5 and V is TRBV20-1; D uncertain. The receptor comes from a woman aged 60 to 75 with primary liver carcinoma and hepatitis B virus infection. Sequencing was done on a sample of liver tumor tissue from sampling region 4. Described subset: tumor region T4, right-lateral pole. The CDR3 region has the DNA TGCAGTGCTAGAGATCTGAGGGAGAATCAGTCGCAGCATTTT. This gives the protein CSARDLRENQSQHF.